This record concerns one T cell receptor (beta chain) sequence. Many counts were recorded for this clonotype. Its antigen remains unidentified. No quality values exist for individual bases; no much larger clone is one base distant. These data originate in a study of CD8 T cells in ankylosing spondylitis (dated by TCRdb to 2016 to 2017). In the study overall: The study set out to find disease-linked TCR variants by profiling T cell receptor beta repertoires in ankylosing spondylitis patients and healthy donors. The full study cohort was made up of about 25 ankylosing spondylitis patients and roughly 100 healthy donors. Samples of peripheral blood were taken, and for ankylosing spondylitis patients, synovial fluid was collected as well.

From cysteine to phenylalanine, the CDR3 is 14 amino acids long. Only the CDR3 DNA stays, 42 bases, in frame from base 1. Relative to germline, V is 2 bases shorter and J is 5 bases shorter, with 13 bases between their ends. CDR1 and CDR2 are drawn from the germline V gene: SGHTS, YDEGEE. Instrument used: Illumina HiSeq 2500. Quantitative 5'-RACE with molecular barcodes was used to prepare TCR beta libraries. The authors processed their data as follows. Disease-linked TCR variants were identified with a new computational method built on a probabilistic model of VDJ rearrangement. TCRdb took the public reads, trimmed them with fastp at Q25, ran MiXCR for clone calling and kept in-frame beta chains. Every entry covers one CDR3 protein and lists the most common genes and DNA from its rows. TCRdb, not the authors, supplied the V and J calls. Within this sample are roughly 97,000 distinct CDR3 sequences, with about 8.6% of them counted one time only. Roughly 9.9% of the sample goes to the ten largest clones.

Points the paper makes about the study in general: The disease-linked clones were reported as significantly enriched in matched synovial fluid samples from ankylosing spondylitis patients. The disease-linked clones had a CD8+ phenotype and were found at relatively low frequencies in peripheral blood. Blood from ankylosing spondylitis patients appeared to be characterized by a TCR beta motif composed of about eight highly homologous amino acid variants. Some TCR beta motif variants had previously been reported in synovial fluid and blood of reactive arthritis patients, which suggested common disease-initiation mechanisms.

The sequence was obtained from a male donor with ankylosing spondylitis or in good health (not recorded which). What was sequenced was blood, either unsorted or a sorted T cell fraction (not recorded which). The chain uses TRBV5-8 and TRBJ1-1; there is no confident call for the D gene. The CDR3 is CASSFPLRFTEAFF. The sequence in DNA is TGTGCCAGCAGCTTTCCCCTACGGTTTACTGAAGCTTTCTTT. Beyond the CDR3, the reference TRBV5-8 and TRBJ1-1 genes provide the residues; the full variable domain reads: EAGVTQSPTHLIKTRGQQATLRCSPISGHTSVYWYQQALGLGLQFLLWYDEGEERNRGNFPPRFSGRQFPNYSSELNVNALELEDSALYLCASSFPLRFTEAFFGQGTRLTVV.